This T cell receptor beta chain stems from a study of blood T cell repertoires in COVID-19. The overall study: Samples of COVID-19 (acute and convalescent) were obtained from the United States, Italy and Spain. Nucleic acid was either cDNA or gDNA, and it came from T cells, B-cell-depleted T cells, or PBMCs.

Per the authors' pipeline: For nucleated cells, counts were estimated from reference gene primer amplification. Sequencing was performed with immunoSEQ multiplex PCR; in TCRdb, only in-frame clones are kept and a portion is missing. The DNA gave D and trimming, while V, J and clone size come from that table. The sample lists 190,000 or so clones; 94% were seen once. CDR1 LNHDA and CDR2 SQIVND come from the germline V gene (reference sequence). V lost 7 bases, J lost 4 bases, and 6 bases stayed unmatched. The CDR3 spans 14 residues. Enrolment of Seattle patients took place during active infection, and they were followed longitudinally.

The gene calls are TRBV19 and TRBJ1-2; 10 nucleotides match TRBD1. The TCR comes from a man aged 25-40 years with COVID-19, enrolled during active disease. Material for sequencing was peripheral blood. The CDR3 region has the DNA TGTGCCAGTACGTCCCGGGACAGGGGCTATGGCTACACCTTC. Protein: CASTSRDRGYGYTF. The variable domain in full, with the rest retrieved from reference TRBV19 and TRBJ1-2, is DGGITQSPKYLFRKEGQNVTLSCEQNLNHDAMYWYRQDPGQGLRLIYYSQIVNDFQKGDIAEGYSVSREKKESFPLTVTSAQKNPTAFYLCASTSRDRGYGYTFGSGTRLTVV.